This TCR beta chain was found in a study of blood T cell repertoires in COVID-19. The junction had 6 bases not matched to a gene; V was cut back by 8 bases and J by 6 bases. Per the germline V gene, CDR1 is ENHRY and CDR2 is SYGVKD. This CDR3 has 12 residues. The data were produced by immunoSEQ multiplex PCR, yet TCRdb's version contains in-frame clones alone and is incomplete. The sample holds tens of thousands of clones, 70% to 80% seen once. Residents of approximately 25 US areas, aged about 18 to 89 years, made up the participants. V gene TRBV10-3 combines with J gene TRBJ1-1; 7 bases are a match to TRBD1. The specimen sequenced was PBMCs or T cells enriched from blood (not recorded which). This TCR was sampled from a woman between 45 and 60 years old with acute COVID-19. The CDR3 region has the DNA TGTGCCATCGGGGAACAGGGGTCTGAAGCTTTCTTT. Its translation is CAIGEQGSEAFF.